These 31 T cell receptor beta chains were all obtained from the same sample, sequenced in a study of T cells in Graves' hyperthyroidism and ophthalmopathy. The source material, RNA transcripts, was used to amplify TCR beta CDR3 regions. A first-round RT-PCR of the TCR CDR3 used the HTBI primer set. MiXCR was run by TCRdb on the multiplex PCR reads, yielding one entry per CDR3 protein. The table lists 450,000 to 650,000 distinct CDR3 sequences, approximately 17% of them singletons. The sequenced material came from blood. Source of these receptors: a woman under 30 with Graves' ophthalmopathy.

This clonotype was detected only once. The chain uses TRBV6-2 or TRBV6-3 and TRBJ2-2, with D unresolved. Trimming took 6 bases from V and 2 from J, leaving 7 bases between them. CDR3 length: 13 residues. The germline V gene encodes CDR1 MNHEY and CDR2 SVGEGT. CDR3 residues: CASRTLNTGELFF. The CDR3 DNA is TGTGCCAGCAGGACACTAAACACCGGGGAGCTGTTTTTT.

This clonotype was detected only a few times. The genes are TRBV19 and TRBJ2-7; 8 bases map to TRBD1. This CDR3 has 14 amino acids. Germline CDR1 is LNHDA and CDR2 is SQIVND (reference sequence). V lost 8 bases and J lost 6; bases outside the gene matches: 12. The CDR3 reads CASRDRPRVGEQYF. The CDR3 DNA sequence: TGTGCCAGTCGGGACAGGCCACGAGTCGGCGAGCAGTACTTC.

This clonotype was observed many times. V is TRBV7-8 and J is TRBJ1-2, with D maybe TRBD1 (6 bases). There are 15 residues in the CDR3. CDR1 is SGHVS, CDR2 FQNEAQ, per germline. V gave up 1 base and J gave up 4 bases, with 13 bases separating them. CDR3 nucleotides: TGTGCCAGCAGCTTAGGGGGGCAGAGCCTCTATGGCTACACCTTC. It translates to CASSLGGQSLYGYTF.

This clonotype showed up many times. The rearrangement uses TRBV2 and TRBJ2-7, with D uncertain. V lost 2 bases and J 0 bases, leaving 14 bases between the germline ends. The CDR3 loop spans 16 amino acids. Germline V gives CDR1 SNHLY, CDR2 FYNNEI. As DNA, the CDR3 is TGTGCCAGCAGTGAACTTAGGACCGCAAGCTCCTACGAGCAGTACTTC. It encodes CASSELRTASSYEQYF. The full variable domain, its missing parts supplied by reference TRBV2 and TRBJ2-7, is EPEVTQTPSHQVTQMGQEVILRCVPISNHLYFYWYRQILGQKVEFLVSFYNNEISEKSEIFDDQFSVERPDGSNFTLKIRSTKLEDSAMYFCASSELRTASSYEQYFGPGTRLTVT.

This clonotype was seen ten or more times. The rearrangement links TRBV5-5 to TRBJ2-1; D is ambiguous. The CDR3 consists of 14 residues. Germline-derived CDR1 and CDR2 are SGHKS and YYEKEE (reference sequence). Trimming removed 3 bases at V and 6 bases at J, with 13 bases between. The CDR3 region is CASSYNSMGNEQFF. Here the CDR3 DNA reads TGTGCCAGCAGCTATAATTCGATGGGCAATGAGCAGTTCTTC.

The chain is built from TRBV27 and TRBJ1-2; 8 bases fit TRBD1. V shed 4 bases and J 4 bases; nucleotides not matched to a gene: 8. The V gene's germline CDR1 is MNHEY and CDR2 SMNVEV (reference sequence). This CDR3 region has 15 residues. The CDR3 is CASSSATGVRYGYTF. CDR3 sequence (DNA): TGTGCCAGCAGTTCCGCGACAGGGGTCCGCTATGGCTACACCTTC.

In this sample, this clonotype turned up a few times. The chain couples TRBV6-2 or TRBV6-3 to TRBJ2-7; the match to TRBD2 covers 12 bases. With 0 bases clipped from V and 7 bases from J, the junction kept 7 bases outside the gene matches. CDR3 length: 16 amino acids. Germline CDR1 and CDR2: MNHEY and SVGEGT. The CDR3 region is CASSYSPTSGGQEQYF. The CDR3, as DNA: TGTGCCAGCAGTTACTCCCCGACTAGCGGGGGTCAGGAGCAGTACTTC.

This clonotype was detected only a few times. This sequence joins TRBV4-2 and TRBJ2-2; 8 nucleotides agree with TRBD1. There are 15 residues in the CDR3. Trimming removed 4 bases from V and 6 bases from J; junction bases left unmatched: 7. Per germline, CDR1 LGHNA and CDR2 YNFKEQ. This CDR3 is CASSLRTGQAGELFF. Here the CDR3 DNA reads TGTGCCAGCAGCCTCCGGACAGGGCAAGCCGGGGAGCTGTTTTTT.

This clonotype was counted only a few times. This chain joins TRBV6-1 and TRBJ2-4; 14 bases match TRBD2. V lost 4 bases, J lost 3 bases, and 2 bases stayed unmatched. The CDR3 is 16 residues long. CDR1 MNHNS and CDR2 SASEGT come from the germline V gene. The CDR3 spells CASSGGTSGGKNIQYF. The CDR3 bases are TGTGCCAGCAGTGGCGGGACTAGCGGGGGCAAAAACATTCAGTACTTC.

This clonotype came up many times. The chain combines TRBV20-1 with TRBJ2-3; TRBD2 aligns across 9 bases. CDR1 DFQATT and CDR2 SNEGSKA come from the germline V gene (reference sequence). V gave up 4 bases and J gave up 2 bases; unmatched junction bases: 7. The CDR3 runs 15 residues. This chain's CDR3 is CSAKTSGGYTDTQYF. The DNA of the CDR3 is TGCAGTGCTAAAACAAGCGGGGGGTACACAGATACGCAGTATTTT.

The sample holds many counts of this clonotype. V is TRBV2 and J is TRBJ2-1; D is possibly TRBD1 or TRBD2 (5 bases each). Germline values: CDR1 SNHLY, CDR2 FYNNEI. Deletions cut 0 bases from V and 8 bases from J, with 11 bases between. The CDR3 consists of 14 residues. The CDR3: CASSEAGVVDEQFF. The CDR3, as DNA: TGTGCCAGCAGTGAAGCGGGGGTGGTGGATGAGCAGTTCTTC.

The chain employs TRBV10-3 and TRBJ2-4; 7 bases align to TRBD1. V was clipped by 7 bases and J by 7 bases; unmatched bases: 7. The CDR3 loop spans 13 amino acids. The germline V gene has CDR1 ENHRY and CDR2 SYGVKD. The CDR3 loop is CAIMRQGSNIQYF. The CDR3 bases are TGTGCCATCATGAGACAGGGAAGTAACATTCAGTACTTC.

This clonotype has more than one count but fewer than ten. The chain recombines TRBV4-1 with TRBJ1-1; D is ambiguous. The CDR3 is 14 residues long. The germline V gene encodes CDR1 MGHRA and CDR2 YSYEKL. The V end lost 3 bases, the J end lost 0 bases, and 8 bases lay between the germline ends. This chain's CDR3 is CASSQITLNTEAFF. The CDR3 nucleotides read TGCGCCAGCAGCCAGATTACACTGAACACTGAAGCTTTCTTT.

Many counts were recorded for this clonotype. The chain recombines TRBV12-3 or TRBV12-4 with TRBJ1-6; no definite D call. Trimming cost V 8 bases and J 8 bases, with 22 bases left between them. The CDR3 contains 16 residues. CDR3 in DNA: TGTGCCAGCGGATTACAGAGGCGGCGGGCGGATTCACCCCTCCACTTT. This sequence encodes CASGLQRRRADSPLHF.

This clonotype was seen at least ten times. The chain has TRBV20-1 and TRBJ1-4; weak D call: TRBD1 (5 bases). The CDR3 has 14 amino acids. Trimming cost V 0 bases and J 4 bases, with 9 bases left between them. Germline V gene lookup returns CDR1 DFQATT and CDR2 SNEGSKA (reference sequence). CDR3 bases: TGCAGTGCTAGAGACCCGGGGGATAATGAAAAACTGTTTTTT. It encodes CSARDPGDNEKLFF.

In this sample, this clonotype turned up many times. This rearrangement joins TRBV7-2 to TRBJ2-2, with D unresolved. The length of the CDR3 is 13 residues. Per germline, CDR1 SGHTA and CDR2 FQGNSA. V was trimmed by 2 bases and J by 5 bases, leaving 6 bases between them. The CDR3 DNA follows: TGTGCCAGCAGCTTAAGGCCTACCGGGGAGCTGTTTTTT. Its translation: CASSLRPTGELFF.

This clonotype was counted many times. CDR3 sequence (DNA): TGTGCCAGCAGCCGCCGGGACCCATCTAGCACAGATACGCAGTATTTT. Protein product: CASSRRDPSSTDTQYF. The V gene is TRBV3-1, the J gene TRBJ2-3; D may match TRBD1 or TRBD2 (5 bases each). V shed 4 bases and J shed 0 bases, with 14 bases lying between them. This CDR3 is 16 amino acids long. The germline V gene encodes CDR1 LGHDT and CDR2 YNNKEL (reference sequence).

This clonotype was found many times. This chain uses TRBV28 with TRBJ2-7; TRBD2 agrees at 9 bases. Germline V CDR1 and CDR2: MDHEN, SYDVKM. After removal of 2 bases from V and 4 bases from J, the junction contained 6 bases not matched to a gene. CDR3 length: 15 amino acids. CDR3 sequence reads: CASSLGAGGLYEQYF. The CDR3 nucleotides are TGTGCCAGCAGTTTAGGGGCGGGAGGGCTATACGAGCAGTACTTC.

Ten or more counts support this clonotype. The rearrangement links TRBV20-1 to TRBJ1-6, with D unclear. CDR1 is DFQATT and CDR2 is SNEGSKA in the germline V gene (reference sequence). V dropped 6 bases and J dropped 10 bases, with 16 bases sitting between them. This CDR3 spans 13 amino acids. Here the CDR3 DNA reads TGCAGTGCACCCGGGATAATCGGGTCACCCCTCCACTTT. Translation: CSAPGIIGSPLHF.

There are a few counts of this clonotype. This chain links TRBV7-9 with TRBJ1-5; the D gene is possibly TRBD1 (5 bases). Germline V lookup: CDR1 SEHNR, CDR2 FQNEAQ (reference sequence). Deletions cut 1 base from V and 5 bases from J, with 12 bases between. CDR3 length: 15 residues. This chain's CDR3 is CASSLGGRGDQPQHF. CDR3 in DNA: TGTGCCAGCAGCTTAGGTGGTCGGGGGGATCAGCCCCAGCATTTT.

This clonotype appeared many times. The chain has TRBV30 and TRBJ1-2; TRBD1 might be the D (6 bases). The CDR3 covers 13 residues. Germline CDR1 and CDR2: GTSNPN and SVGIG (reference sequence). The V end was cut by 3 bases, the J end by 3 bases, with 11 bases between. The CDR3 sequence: CAWRGGIDYGYTF. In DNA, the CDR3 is TGTGCCTGGAGAGGGGGGATAGACTATGGCTACACCTTC.

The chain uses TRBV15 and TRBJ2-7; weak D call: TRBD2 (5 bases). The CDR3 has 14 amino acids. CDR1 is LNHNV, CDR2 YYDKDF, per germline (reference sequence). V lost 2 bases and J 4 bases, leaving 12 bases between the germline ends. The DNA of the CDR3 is TGTGCCACCAGCAGAACGTCCCCGGGATACGAGCAGTACTTC. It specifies CATSRTSPGYEQYF.

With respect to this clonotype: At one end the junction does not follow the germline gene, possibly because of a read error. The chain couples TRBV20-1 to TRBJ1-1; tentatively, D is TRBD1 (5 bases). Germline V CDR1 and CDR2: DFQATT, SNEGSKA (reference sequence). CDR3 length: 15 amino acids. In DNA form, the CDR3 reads TGCAGTGCTGGAGAATTGGTTCGGGGGGACACTGAAGCTTTCTTT. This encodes CSAGELVRGDTEAFF.

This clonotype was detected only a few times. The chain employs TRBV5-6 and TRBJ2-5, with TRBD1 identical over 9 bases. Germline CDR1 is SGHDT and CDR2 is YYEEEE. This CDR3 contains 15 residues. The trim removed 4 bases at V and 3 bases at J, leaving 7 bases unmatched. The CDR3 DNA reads TGTGCCAGCAGCCTCCCCGACAGGGGGGAAGAGACCCAGTACTTC. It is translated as CASSLPDRGEETQYF.

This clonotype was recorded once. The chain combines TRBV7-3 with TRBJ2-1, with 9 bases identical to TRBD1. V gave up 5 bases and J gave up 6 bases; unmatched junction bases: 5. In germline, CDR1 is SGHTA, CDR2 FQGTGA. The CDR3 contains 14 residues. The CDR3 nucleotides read TGTGCCAGCAGCCGACAGGGGGGGGTCAATGAGCAGTTCTTC. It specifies CASSRQGGVNEQFF.

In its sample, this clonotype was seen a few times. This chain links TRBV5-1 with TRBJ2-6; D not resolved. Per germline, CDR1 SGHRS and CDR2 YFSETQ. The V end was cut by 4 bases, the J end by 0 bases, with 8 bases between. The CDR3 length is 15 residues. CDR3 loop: CASSEVVSGANVLTF. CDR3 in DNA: TGCGCCAGCAGCGAAGTCGTCTCTGGGGCCAACGTCCTGACTTTC.

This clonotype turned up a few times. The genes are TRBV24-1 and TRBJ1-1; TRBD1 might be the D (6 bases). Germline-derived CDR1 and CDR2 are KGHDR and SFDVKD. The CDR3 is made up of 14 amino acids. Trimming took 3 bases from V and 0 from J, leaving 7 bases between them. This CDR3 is CATSDDRLNTEAFF. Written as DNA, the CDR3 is TGTGCCACCAGTGATGACAGGTTGAACACTGAAGCTTTCTTT.

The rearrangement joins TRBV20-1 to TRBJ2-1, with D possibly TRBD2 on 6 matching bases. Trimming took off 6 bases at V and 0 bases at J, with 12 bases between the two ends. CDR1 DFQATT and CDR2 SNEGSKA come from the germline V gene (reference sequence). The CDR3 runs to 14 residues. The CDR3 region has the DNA TGCAGTGCACGGGACTTCTACTCCTACAATGAGCAGTTCTTC. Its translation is CSARDFYSYNEQFF.

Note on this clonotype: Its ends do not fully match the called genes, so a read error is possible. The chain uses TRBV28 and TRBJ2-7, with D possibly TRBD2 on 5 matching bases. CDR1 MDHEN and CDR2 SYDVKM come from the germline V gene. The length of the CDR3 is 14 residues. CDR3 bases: TGTGCCAACAGTTTAGTCCTCGCGGGCAACGAGCAGTACTTC. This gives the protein CANSLVLAGNEQYF.

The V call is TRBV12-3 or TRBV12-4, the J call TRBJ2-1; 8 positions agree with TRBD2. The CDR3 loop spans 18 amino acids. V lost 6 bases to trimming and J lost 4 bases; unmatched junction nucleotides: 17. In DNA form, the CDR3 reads TGTGCCAGCAGCTTGAGGCCAGCGGGAGCTGGCCCATACAATGAGCAGTTCTTC. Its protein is CASSLRPAGAGPYNEQFF.

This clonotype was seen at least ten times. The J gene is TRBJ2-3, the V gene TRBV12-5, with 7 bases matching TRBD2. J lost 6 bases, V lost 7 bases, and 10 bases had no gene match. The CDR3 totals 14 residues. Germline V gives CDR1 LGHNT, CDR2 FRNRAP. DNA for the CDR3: TGTGCTAGTGCCTTGAGGGCGGGAGCGGATACGCAGTATTTT. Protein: CASALRAGADTQYF. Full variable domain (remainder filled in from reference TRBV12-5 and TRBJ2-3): DARVTQTPRHKVTEMGQEVTMRCQPILGHNTVFWYRQTMMQGLELLAYFRNRAPLDDSGMPKDRFSAEMPDATLATLKIQPSEPRDSAVYFCASALRAGADTQYFGPGTRLTVL.